The 26 T cell receptor beta chains below were found in one sample sequenced in a study of T-cell reconstitution after alpha-beta-depleted transplantation in children. Unique molecular identifiers were built into the TCRbeta library. Each CDR3 protein is one row after TCRdb ran MiXCR on the PCR reads. The data show a few hundred thousand distinct CDR3 sequences, around 13% seen once. The input for sequencing was PBMCs from the stem cell graft donor, taken from the stem cell graft. The receptor source for this set is a human donor who donated a stem cell graft to a child with combined immunodeficiency.

This clonotype was counted between two and nine times. V gene TRBV12-3 or TRBV12-4 combines with J gene TRBJ2-1; 12 bases map to TRBD2. The CDR3 runs 14 residues. Trimming cost V 7 bases and J 6 bases; bases outside gene matches: 4. CDR3 in amino acids: CASTGTSGLNEQFF. CDR3 DNA: TGTGCCAGCACCGGGACTAGCGGGCTCAATGAGCAGTTCTTC.

This clonotype has at least ten counts. The rearrangement links TRBV12-3 or TRBV12-4 to TRBJ2-4; TRBD1 is a possible D gene (6 bases). There are 13 residues in the CDR3. The V and J ends lost 4 bases and 11 bases respectively, with 15 bases between them. CDR3 bases: TGTGCCAGCAGTTCCCAAGAGACAGGACTTCAGTACTTC. Its translation: CASSSQETGLQYF.

There are many counts of this clonotype. The rearrangement joins TRBV6-1 to TRBJ1-2; D gene unclear. The CDR3 contains 14 residues. Trimming stripped 1 base from V and 2 bases from J, with 8 bases between. Germline V gene data show CDR1 as MNHNS and CDR2 as SASEGT. CDR3 sequence: CASSEVYSNYGYTF. Written as DNA, the CDR3 is TGTGCCAGCAGTGAAGTTTACAGCAACTATGGCTACACCTTC.

This chain joins TRBV5-1 and TRBJ2-7, with 7 bases lining up with TRBD2. The ends lost 0 bases at V and 6 bases at J; junction bases unmatched: 9. The germline gives CDR1 SGHRS, CDR2 YFSETQ. This CDR3 contains 15 residues. CDR3 nucleotide sequence: TGCGCCAGCAGCTTGGGAGGGTTGGCTAGCGGCGAGCAGTACTTC. This codes for CASSLGGLASGEQYF. Full variable domain (rest looked up from reference TRBV5-1 and TRBJ2-7): KAGVTQTPRYLIKTRGQQVTLSCSPISGHRSVSWYQQTPGQGLQFLFEYFSETQRNKGNFPGRFSGRQFSNSRSEMNVSTLELGDSALYLCASSLGGLASGEQYFGPGTRLTVT.

This rearrangement joins TRBV12-5 to TRBJ2-3; D is ambiguous. Germline V lookup: CDR1 LGHNT, CDR2 FRNRAP. The CDR3 spans 16 residues. The germline V and J ends were trimmed by 7 bases and 0 bases, with 17 bases remaining between them. In DNA form, the CDR3 reads TGTGCTAGTGCGGTCTATCTTTCCCAAAGCACAGATACGCAGTATTTT. It translates to CASAVYLSQSTDTQYF.

The table lists this clonotype with a few counts. J is TRBJ2-1 and V is TRBV7-9, with a weak D call TRBD2 (5 bases). Trimming took 2 bases from V and 4 from J, leaving 9 bases between them. The germline gives CDR1 SEHNR, CDR2 FQNEAQ (reference sequence). The CDR3 sequence is 14 residues long. The CDR3 spells CASSLPRGYNEQFF. The CDR3 DNA is TGTGCCAGCAGCTTACCCCGAGGGTACAATGAGCAGTTCTTC.

The chain uses TRBV4-1 and TRBJ2-1; 13 bases are shared with TRBD2. The trim removed 2 bases at V and 5 bases at J, leaving 3 bases unmatched. CDR3 length: 16 amino acids. CDR1 is MGHRA and CDR2 is YSYEKL in the germline V gene. In DNA form, the CDR3 reads TGCGCCAGCAGCCAACCGACTAGCGGGAGGAACAATGAGCAGTTCTTC. Translated, it gives CASSQPTSGRNNEQFF.

V gene TRBV20-1 combines with J gene TRBJ2-1, with TRBD2 identical over 7 bases. Germline loops: CDR1 DFQATT, CDR2 SNEGSKA (reference sequence). V lost 1 base to trimming and J lost 3 bases; unmatched junction nucleotides: 27. The CDR3 runs 22 residues. For the CDR3, the DNA is TGCAGTGCTAGAGCAGATTGGGACTCTCGTCCTAGCGGCCCGACCCTCTACAATGAGCAGTTCTTC. As protein: CSARADWDSRPSGPTLYNEQFF.

The chain recombines TRBV7-2 with TRBJ2-5; no firm D call. V lost 5 bases to trimming and J lost 5 bases, with 9 bases between them. The CDR3 sequence is 12 residues long. The germline gives CDR1 SGHTA, CDR2 FQGNSA. Written as DNA, the CDR3 is TGTGCCAGCAGCCTGAACATGGAGACCCAGTACTTC. It is translated as CASSLNMETQYF.

The sample holds a few counts of this clonotype. The chain combines TRBV7-8 with TRBJ2-1; perhaps TRBD2 as D (5 bases). The CDR3 length is 14 residues. CDR1 SGHVS and CDR2 FQNEAQ come from the germline V gene. Trimming pared 11 bases from V and 6 bases from J, leaving 20 bases between. CDR3 residues: CALEVYEDGNEQFF. For the CDR3, the DNA is TGTGCCCTGGAGGTTTACGAAGACGGCAATGAGCAGTTCTTC.

There are many counts of this clonotype. The chain is built from TRBV29-1 and TRBJ1-3; D might be TRBD1 (6 bases). The length of the CDR3 is 13 residues. Germline V gene lookup returns CDR1 SQVTM and CDR2 ANQGSEA. Trimming shortened V by 6 bases and J by 2 bases, and 11 bases separated the two germline ends. CDR3 residues: CSVLRGPGNTIYF. The CDR3 DNA sequence: TGCAGCGTCCTGCGGGGGCCTGGAAACACCATATATTTT.

This clonotype was observed at least ten times. V and J are TRBV12-3 or TRBV12-4 and TRBJ2-7; 7 bases are a match to TRBD1. J gave up 2 bases and V 1 base, and 2 bases lay outside the gene matches. The CDR3 length is 14 residues. The CDR3 nucleotides read TGTGCCAGCAGTTTAGTACAGGGGACCTACGAGCAGTACTTC. This gives the protein CASSLVQGTYEQYF.

The rearrangement uses TRBV5-1 and TRBJ1-1; TRBD1 agrees at 8 bases. V lost 6 bases to trimming and J lost 1 base; unmatched junction nucleotides: 5. The length of the CDR3 is 14 residues. Germline V gene data show CDR1 as SGHRS and CDR2 as YFSETQ. This CDR3 is CASNRQGTNTEAFF. In nucleotides, the CDR3 is TGCGCCAGCAATCGACAGGGGACGAACACTGAAGCTTTCTTT.

This clonotype has only a few counts. The V gene is TRBV6-1, the J gene TRBJ2-6, with 10 bases identical to TRBD1. The CDR3 length is 16 residues. V was clipped by 6 bases and J by 3 bases; unmatched bases: 5. Germline CDR1 is MNHNS and CDR2 is SASEGT. CDR3 bases: TGTGCCAGCAGCCTAGGGACAGGGGTTGGGGCCAACGTCCTGACTTTC. This sequence encodes CASSLGTGVGANVLTF.

There are a few counts of this clonotype. CDR3 residues: CASSFGLAGVGPYEQYF. The DNA of the CDR3 is TGCGCCAGCAGCTTCGGACTAGCGGGAGTGGGCCCCTACGAGCAGTACTTC. This chain uses TRBV5-1 with TRBJ2-7; TRBD2 matches at 13 bases. The CDR3 extends over 17 amino acids. V gave up 2 bases and J gave up 2 bases; unmatched junction bases: 7. Germline V lookup: CDR1 SGHRS, CDR2 YFSETQ.

This clonotype has more than one count but fewer than ten. CDR3 protein: CSAENPGLAGSPSQETQYF. The CDR3 bases are TGCAGTGCCGAAAACCCGGGACTAGCGGGGTCACCTAGCCAAGAGACCCAGTACTTC. The genes are TRBV20-1 and TRBJ2-5; TRBD2 agrees at 13 bases. Looked up from germline, CDR1 is DFQATT and CDR2 is SNEGSKA (reference sequence). The trim removed 6 bases at V and 1 base at J, leaving 17 bases unmatched. The CDR3 covers 19 residues.

The J gene is TRBJ2-7, the V gene TRBV7-2; D is tentatively TRBD1 or TRBD2 (5 bases each). CDR3 length: 14 residues. V lost 5 bases, J lost 2 bases, and 13 bases lay in between. Germline V gives CDR1 SGHTA, CDR2 FQGNSA. Here the CDR3 reads CASSARDGAYEQYF. CDR3 DNA: TGTGCCAGCAGCGCCCGGGACGGAGCCTACGAGCAGTACTTC.

A few counts support this clonotype. The gene calls are TRBV11-2 and TRBJ2-1; D possibly matches TRBD1 or TRBD2 (6 bases each). Germline CDR1 SGHAT, CDR2 FQNNGV. V lost 5 bases and J lost 7, with 18 bases in between. The length of the CDR3 is 15 residues. As DNA, the CDR3 is TGTGCCAGCAGCCCGATCCCGACAGGAGGGAATGAGCAGTTCTTC. Translation: CASSPIPTGGNEQFF.

This clonotype came up many times. The chain has TRBV27 and TRBJ2-3; D is unresolved. This CDR3 spans 13 amino acids. Germline V CDR1 and CDR2: MNHEY, SMNVEV (reference sequence). The V gene lost 4 bases and the J gene lost 7 bases, with 12 bases spanning the gap. The CDR3 spells CASSSLDSYTQYF. CDR3 coding DNA: TGTGCCAGCAGTTCCCTCGACTCATATACGCAGTATTTT.

This clonotype turned up a few times. The chain has TRBV5-1 and TRBJ2-4; D unclear. The CDR3 sequence is 17 residues long. Germline assignment: CDR1 SGHRS and CDR2 YFSETQ. The V gene lost 5 bases and the J gene lost 0 bases, with 18 bases spanning the gap. The CDR3 here is CASRPSPDLLAKNIQYF. The DNA of the CDR3 is TGCGCCAGCAGGCCTTCCCCTGACCTGTTAGCCAAAAACATTCAGTACTTC. Looking up the rest from reference TRBV5-1 and TRBJ2-4 gives the full variable domain: KAGVTQTPRYLIKTRGQQVTLSCSPISGHRSVSWYQQTPGQGLQFLFEYFSETQRNKGNFPGRFSGRQFSNSRSEMNVSTLELGDSALYLCASRPSPDLLAKNIQYFGAGTRLSVL.

Here the CDR3 reads CASSQDQGNAYEQYF. The CDR3 DNA is TGCGCCAGCAGCCAAGATCAGGGTAATGCCTACGAGCAGTACTTC. V and J are TRBV4-3 and TRBJ2-7; TRBD1 is a possible D gene (5 bases). Germline assignment: CDR1 LGHNA and CDR2 YSLEER. CDR3 length: 15 residues. V lost 0 bases to trimming and J lost 2 bases, with 11 bases between them.

A few counts support this clonotype. This chain joins TRBV7-9 and TRBJ2-1; TRBD1 is a possible D gene (6 bases). The CDR3 has 15 residues. CDR1 and CDR2 from the germline V gene are SEHNR and FQNEAQ (reference sequence). V lost 5 bases and J 2 bases, leaving 13 bases between the germline ends. DNA of the CDR3: TGTGCCAGCAGCCCTAGGACAGATGCCTACAATGAGCAGTTCTTC. Translated: CASSPRTDAYNEQFF.

The chain recombines TRBV27 with TRBJ2-7; 16 bases match TRBD2. The CDR3 is made up of 16 amino acids. Trimming took 3 bases from V and 3 from J; bases not matched to a gene: 2. Per germline, CDR1 MNHEY and CDR2 SMNVEV (reference sequence). The CDR3 here is CASSFGTSGRDYEQYF. The CDR3 bases are TGTGCCAGCAGTTTCGGGACTAGCGGGAGGGACTACGAGCAGTACTTC.

This clonotype was picked up many times. V usage is TRBV29-1 and J usage is TRBJ2-1; D is unclear. There are 10 residues in the CDR3. From germline, CDR1 is SQVTM and CDR2 ANQGSEA. V dropped 4 bases and J dropped 9 bases, with 7 bases sitting between them. The CDR3 loop reads CSVGFGEQFF. The CDR3 coding sequence is TGCAGCGTTGGATTCGGTGAGCAGTTCTTC.

The rearrangement joins TRBV20-1 to TRBJ2-5, with unresolved D. The J call may not be correct, given that the DNA end is closer to TRBJ2-4. This CDR3 spans 11 amino acids. Germline-derived CDR1 and CDR2 are DFQATT and SNEGSKA (reference sequence). The CDR3 here is CSAHYRDIQYF. The CDR3 DNA is TGCAGTGCTCACTACCGGGACATTCAGTACTTC.

This chain joins TRBV27 and TRBJ1-2, with 9 bases that match TRBD1. The CDR3 extends over 14 amino acids. V was pared by 2 bases and J by 7 bases, with 5 bases of the junction left unmatched. The germline gives CDR1 MNHEY, CDR2 SMNVEV (reference sequence). The CDR3 DNA sequence: TGTGCCAGCAGTTTAACTGGACAGGGGTTTGGCTACACCTTC. The encoded protein is CASSLTGQGFGYTF.